This T cell receptor (beta chain) was recovered during a study of regulatory T cells in long-lasting Graves disease. Study summary: The term persistent Graves' disease signified upward of 5 years on antithyroid drugs with positive TSH receptor antibodies. Study outcomes and limitations: Persistent disease showed a preference for TRBV28, TRBJ1-2 and TRBJ2-5. Whereas about a thousand public clonotypes were shared by new patients, persistent patients shared more, at a few thousand. TCR diversity was lower in persistent than newly diagnosed Graves' disease.

Concerning this clonotype: Its cognate antigen is unknown.

Trimming pared 0 bases from V and 6 bases from J, leaving 12 bases between. CDR3 size: 14 residues. Germline V gene lookup returns CDR1 SGHRS and CDR2 YFSETQ. Libraries of TCR beta came from iRepertoire HTBI primers plus Arm-PCR of CDR3 regions. Using its own MiXCR run on the multiplex PCR reads, TCRdb lists one record per CDR3 protein. There are around 450,000 distinct CDR3 sequences in the sample; about a fifth occur only once, and roughly 7.1% lies in the top ten. The time point: persistent/refractory GD, antithyroid drugs over 5 years with positive TRAb. The TCR library was prepared using RNA isolated from PBMCs.

The sequencing here drew on peripheral blood mononuclear cells (PBMCs), taken when the disease was refractory, from a patient treated with antithyroid drugs. The chain joins TRBV5-1 to TRBJ1-2; possibly TRBD1 for D (6 bases). The source is a female donor with Graves disease. CDR3 sequence: CASSLVVGGDGYTF. The DNA of the CDR3 is TGCGCCAGCAGCTTGGTTGTAGGGGGGGATGGCTACACCTTC.